Listed below are T cell receptor beta chains from one sample, sequenced in a study of T-cell memory formation after mild COVID-19. TCRdb re-called the 5' RACE reads with MiXCR, one entry per CDR3 protein. The sample lists more than 250,000 distinct CDR3 sequences, 15% to 20% occurring once. Material for sequencing was PBMCs or a T cell subset sorted from them (not recorded which). Receptors were obtained from a man aged 18 to 29 who had mild COVID-19 (a few samples of this study predate the infection). Cell type and time point are not known. Each CDR3 is given with its conserved first and last residue. A D gene is named only where the DNA matches it firmly. Not every row has a clone size; where given, it reads once, few, many or a size class.

v_gene: TRBV7-9
d_gene: TRBD1
abundance: few
j_gene: TRBJ2-3
CDR3nt: TGTGCCAGCAGCGTACAGGGGGCAGATACGCAGTATTTT
CDR3aa: CASSVQGADTQYF

v_gene: TRBV20-1
d_gene: NA
abundance: few
j_gene: TRBJ2-1
CDR3nt: TGCAGTGCTAGAGATCCCAGGATCAGCTCCTACAATGAGCAGTTCTTC
CDR3aa: CSARDPRISSYNEQFF

v_gene: TRBV20-1
d_gene: NA
abundance: once
j_gene: TRBJ2-3
CDR3nt: TGCAGTGCCAGTGAACGGGGCTACACAGATACGCAGTATTTT
CDR3aa: CSASERGYTDTQYF

v_gene: TRBV2
d_gene: TRBD1
abundance: few
j_gene: TRBJ2-1
CDR3nt: TGTGCCAGCAGGGCCTGGACAGGAGGACCCACGGAGTACAATGAGCAGTTCTTC
CDR3aa: CASRAWTGGPTEYNEQFF

v_gene: TRBV18
d_gene: NA
abundance: NA
j_gene: TRBJ2-1
CDR3nt: TGTGCCAGCTCAACTACCCGGGGGTCTAATGAGCAGTTCTTC
CDR3aa: CASSTTRGSNEQFF

v_gene: TRBV3-1
d_gene: NA
abundance: NA
j_gene: TRBJ1-5
CDR3nt: TGTGCCAGCGGACCGCCGGGGGCTCAGCCCCAGCATTTT
CDR3aa: CASGPPGAQPQHF

v_gene: TRBV7-9
d_gene: NA
abundance: few
j_gene: TRBJ1-4
CDR3nt: TGTGCCAGCAGCTTCACGGGAACTAATGAAAAACTGTTTTTT
CDR3aa: CASSFTGTNEKLFF

v_gene: TRBV6-6
d_gene: NA
abundance: NA
j_gene: TRBJ2-3
CDR3nt: TGTGCCAACATGTGGGATAGCACAGATACGCAGTATTTT
CDR3aa: CANMWDSTDTQYF

v_gene: TRBV3-1
d_gene: NA
abundance: few
j_gene: TRBJ2-2
CDR3nt: TGTGCCAGCAGCCAACCGAGGGGCAGGACGAACACCGGGGAGCTGTTTTTT
CDR3aa: CASSQPRGRTNTGELFF

v_gene: TRBV7-9
d_gene: TRBD1
abundance: once
j_gene: TRBJ2-3
CDR3nt: TGTGCCAGCAGCTTCCGGACAGGGCGGTCAGCCGATACGCAGTATTTT
CDR3aa: CASSFRTGRSADTQYF

v_gene: TRBV2
d_gene: TRBD2
abundance: NA
j_gene: TRBJ2-5
CDR3nt: TGTGCCAGCAGCCTGGGACTAGCGAGAGGGGAGACCCAGTACTTC
CDR3aa: CASSLGLARGETQYF

v_gene: TRBV7-3
d_gene: NA
abundance: NA
j_gene: TRBJ2-3
CDR3nt: TGTGCCAGCAGCCCACGGGCAGGGACGGTAGATACGCAGTATTTT
CDR3aa: CASSPRAGTVDTQYF

v_gene: TRBV12-3/TRBV12-4
d_gene: TRBD1
abundance: few
j_gene: TRBJ1-5
CDR3nt: TGTGCCAGCAGTTTATCGGACCGGACAGGGAACCAGCCCCAGCATTTT
CDR3aa: CASSLSDRTGNQPQHF

v_gene: TRBV21-1
d_gene: NA
abundance: NA
j_gene: TRBJ2-2
CDR3nt: TGTGCCAGCAGCAAATGCCTCGGACAGATGAACACCGGGGAGCTGTTTTTT
CDR3aa: CASSKCLGQMNTGELFF

v_gene: TRBV6-2/TRBV6-3
d_gene: NA
abundance: NA
j_gene: TRBJ1-1
CDR3nt: TGTGCCAGCAGTACCCATCGGACGGTGAACACTGAAGCTTTCTTT
CDR3aa: CASSTHRTVNTEAFF

v_gene: TRBV20-1
d_gene: NA
abundance: NA
j_gene: TRBJ2-4
CDR3nt: TGCAGTGCTAACAGGGGACTAGCCAAAAACATTCAGTACTTC
CDR3aa: CSANRGLAKNIQYF

v_gene: TRBV28
d_gene: TRBD1
abundance: few
j_gene: TRBJ1-1
CDR3nt: TGTGTGATTGGGACAGTCAATGAAGCTTTCTTT
CDR3aa: CVIGTVNEAFF

v_gene: TRBV11-2
d_gene: TRBD2
abundance: few
j_gene: TRBJ2-1
CDR3nt: TGTGCCAGCAGCCCCAGACTAGCGGGGAGCGCCCTAAACGGTGAGCAGTTCTTC
CDR3aa: CASSPRLAGSALNGEQFF

v_gene: TRBV4-1
d_gene: NA
abundance: few
j_gene: TRBJ1-4
CDR3nt: TGCGCCAGCAGCGGCAAGCCTAAGGAAAAACTGTTTTTT
CDR3aa: CASSGKPKEKLFF

v_gene: TRBV19
d_gene: NA
abundance: NA
j_gene: TRBJ2-3
CDR3nt: TGTGCCAGTAGTAGGGGACTCCGCGACGCCACAGATACGCAGTATTTT
CDR3aa: CASSRGLRDATDTQYF

v_gene: TRBV5-1
d_gene: NA
abundance: NA
j_gene: TRBJ2-7
CDR3nt: TGCGCCAGCAGCTTGGCCTACGCTAGCGAGCAGTACTTC
CDR3aa: CASSLAYASEQYF

v_gene: TRBV6-1
d_gene: TRBD2
abundance: NA
j_gene: TRBJ2-1
CDR3nt: TGTGCCAGCAGTCAGCGGGGGGGCCTTGGGGAGCAGTTCTTC
CDR3aa: CASSQRGGLGEQFF

v_gene: TRBV6-2/TRBV6-3
d_gene: NA
abundance: NA
j_gene: TRBJ1-2
CDR3nt: TGTGCCAGCAGTTACGGACGAGAAAACTATGGCTACACCTTC
CDR3aa: CASSYGRENYGYTF

v_gene: TRBV12-3/TRBV12-4
d_gene: TRBD1
abundance: many
j_gene: TRBJ2-3
CDR3nt: TGTGCCAGCTGCGAACCGGGACAGGGGGCCTACACAGATACGCAGTATTTT
CDR3aa: CASCEPGQGAYTDTQYF

v_gene: TRBV11-2
d_gene: TRBD2
abundance: NA
j_gene: TRBJ2-5
CDR3nt: TGTGCCAGCAGCTTCGGACTAGCGGGGTTCGAGACCCAGTACTTC
CDR3aa: CASSFGLAGFETQYF

v_gene: TRBV20-1
d_gene: TRBD2
abundance: NA
j_gene: TRBJ2-3
CDR3nt: TGCAGTGCCCTTCTAGCGGGGACTAGCACAGATACGCAGTATTTT
CDR3aa: CSALLAGTSTDTQYF

v_gene: TRBV6-1
d_gene: NA
abundance: many
j_gene: TRBJ2-5
CDR3nt: TGTGCCAGCAGGAGGGGAGAGACCCAGTACTTC
CDR3aa: CASRRGETQYF

v_gene: TRBV4-3
d_gene: NA
abundance: few
j_gene: TRBJ2-3
CDR3nt: TGCGCCAGCAGCCAAGATCGGACTGTATCAGATACGCAGTATTTT
CDR3aa: CASSQDRTVSDTQYF

v_gene: TRBV12-3/TRBV12-4
d_gene: NA
abundance: few
j_gene: TRBJ1-1
CDR3nt: TGTGCCAGCAGTCCCCACTGGGGGTTAGGGACTGAAGCTTTCTTT
CDR3aa: CASSPHWGLGTEAFF

v_gene: TRBV6-4
d_gene: NA
abundance: medium-sized
j_gene: TRBJ2-7
CDR3nt: TGTGCCAGCAGTGACATCGGAGACAGTCACGAGCAGTACTTC
CDR3aa: CASSDIGDSHEQYF

v_gene: TRBV7-9
d_gene: NA
abundance: NA
j_gene: TRBJ2-3
CDR3nt: TGTGCCAGCAGCTTGAACGCCAATGGGGCAGATACGCAGTATTTT
CDR3aa: CASSLNANGADTQYF

v_gene: TRBV7-2
d_gene: NA
abundance: few
j_gene: TRBJ2-7
CDR3nt: TGTGCCAGCAGCCTCGACGGGGCCAGCGAGCAGTACTTC
CDR3aa: CASSLDGASEQYF

v_gene: TRBV20-1
d_gene: NA
abundance: few
j_gene: TRBJ2-1
CDR3nt: TGCAGTGCTAGAGAGGTAGGGAGGAATGAGCAGTTCTTC
CDR3aa: CSAREVGRNEQFF

v_gene: TRBV6-2/TRBV6-3
d_gene: NA
abundance: NA
j_gene: TRBJ2-7
CDR3nt: TGTGCCAGCAGTCCAGGACAGCCAAAGGCGTACTTC
CDR3aa: CASSPGQPKAYF

v_gene: TRBV7-2
d_gene: TRBD2
abundance: NA
j_gene: TRBJ2-5
CDR3nt: TGTGCCAGCAGCTTATTTAAGCGGGGGGCCGAGACCCAGTACTTC
CDR3aa: CASSLFKRGAETQYF

v_gene: TRBV7-2
d_gene: NA
abundance: NA
j_gene: TRBJ2-3
CDR3nt: TGTGCCAGCAGCCCCTTCTCTAGCACAGATACGCAGTATTTT
CDR3aa: CASSPFSSTDTQYF

v_gene: TRBV2
d_gene: NA
abundance: NA
j_gene: TRBJ2-5
CDR3nt: TGTGCCAGCACCATTATGGAGACCCAGTACTTC
CDR3aa: CASTIMETQYF

v_gene: TRBV18
d_gene: TRBD1
abundance: NA
j_gene: TRBJ1-1
CDR3nt: TGTGCCAGCTCACCTCGAACCGGGACAGGGATATCGACAGCCACTGAAGCTTTCTTT
CDR3aa: CASSPRTGTGISTATEAFF